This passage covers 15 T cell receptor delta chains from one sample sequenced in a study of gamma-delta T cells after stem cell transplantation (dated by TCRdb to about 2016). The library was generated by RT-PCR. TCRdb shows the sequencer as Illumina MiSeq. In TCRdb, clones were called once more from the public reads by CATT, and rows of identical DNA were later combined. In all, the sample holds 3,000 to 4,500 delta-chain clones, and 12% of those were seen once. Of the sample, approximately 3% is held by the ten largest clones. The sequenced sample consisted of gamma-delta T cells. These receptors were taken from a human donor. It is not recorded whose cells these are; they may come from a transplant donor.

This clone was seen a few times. The CDR3 coding sequence is TGTGCTCTTGGGGAGGGGGCTACCGCCTCGACTGCTGGGGGAGGAAGTCCTTACACCGATAAACTCATCTTT. It yields the protein CALGEGATASTAGGGSPYTDKLIF. V is TRDV1 and J is TRDJ1, with 8 bases fitting TRDD3. Germline V CDR1 and CDR2: TSWWSYY, QGS. Trimming at V came to 3 bases and at J to 0 bases, leaving 30 bases not matched to a gene. There are 24 residues in the CDR3.

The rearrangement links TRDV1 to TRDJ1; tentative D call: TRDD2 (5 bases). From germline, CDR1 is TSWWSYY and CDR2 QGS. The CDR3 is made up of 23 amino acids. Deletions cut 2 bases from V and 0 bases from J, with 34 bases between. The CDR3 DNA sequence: TGTGCTCTTGGGGAAATTGAGGCCCGGACTTCCCCGTACCGTACTCCAGACACCGATAAACTCATCTTT. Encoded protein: CALGEIEARTSPYRTPDTDKLIF.

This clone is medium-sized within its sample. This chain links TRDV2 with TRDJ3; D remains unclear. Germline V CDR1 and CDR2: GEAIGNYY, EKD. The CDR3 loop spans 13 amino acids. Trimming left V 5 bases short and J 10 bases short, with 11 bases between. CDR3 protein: CACVPAPTRQMFF. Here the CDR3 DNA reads TGTGCCTGTGTCCCGGCACCAACCCGACAGATGTTTTTC.

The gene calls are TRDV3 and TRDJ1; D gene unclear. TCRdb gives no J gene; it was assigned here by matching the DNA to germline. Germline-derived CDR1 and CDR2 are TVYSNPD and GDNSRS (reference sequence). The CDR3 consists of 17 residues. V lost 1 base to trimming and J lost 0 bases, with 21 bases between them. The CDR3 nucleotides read TGTGCCTTTATTTTTCGGGGTCCAACACCGTACACCGATAAACTCATCTTT. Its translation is CAFIFRGPTPYTDKLIF.

CDR3: CAFKGGYAADKLIF. CDR3 bases: TGTGCCTTTAAGGGGGGATACGCCGCCGATAAACTCATCTTT. The V call is TRDV3, the J call TRDJ1; TRDD3 matches at 10 bases. Here the J gene was assigned by germline matching of the DNA, as TCRdb has none. The CDR3 extends over 14 amino acids. The V gene end was trimmed by 1 base and the J gene end by 3 bases; junction bases not matched to a gene: 5. The V gene's germline CDR1 is TVYSNPD and CDR2 GDNSRS (reference sequence).

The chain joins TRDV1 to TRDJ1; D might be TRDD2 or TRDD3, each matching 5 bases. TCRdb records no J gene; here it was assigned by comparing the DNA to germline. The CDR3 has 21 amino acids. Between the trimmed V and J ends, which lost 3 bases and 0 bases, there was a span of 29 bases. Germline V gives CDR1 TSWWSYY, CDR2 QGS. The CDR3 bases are TGTGCTCTTGGGGACCGCAACACCTACCGGCGGGGACTTGAAGACACCGATAAACTCATCTTT. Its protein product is CALGDRNTYRRGLEDTDKLIF.

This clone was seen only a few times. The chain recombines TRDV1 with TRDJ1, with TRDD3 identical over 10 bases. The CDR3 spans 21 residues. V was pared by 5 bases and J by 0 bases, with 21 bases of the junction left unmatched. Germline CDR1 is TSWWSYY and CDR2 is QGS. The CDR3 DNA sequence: TGTGCTCTTGGGACCCATTCGGGGGGTGGGGGATACCCAGAGTACACCGATAAACTCATCTTT. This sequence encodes CALGTHSGGGGYPEYTDKLIF.

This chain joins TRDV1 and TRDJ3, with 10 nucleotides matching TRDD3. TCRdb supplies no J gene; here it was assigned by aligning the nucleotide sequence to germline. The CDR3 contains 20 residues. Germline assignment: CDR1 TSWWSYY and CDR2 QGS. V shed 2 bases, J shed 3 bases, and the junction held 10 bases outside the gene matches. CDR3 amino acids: CALGEGGVLGDVWDTRQMFF. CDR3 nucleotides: TGTGCTCTTGGGGAAGGTGGGGTACTGGGGGATGTCTGGGACACCCGACAGATGTTTTTC.

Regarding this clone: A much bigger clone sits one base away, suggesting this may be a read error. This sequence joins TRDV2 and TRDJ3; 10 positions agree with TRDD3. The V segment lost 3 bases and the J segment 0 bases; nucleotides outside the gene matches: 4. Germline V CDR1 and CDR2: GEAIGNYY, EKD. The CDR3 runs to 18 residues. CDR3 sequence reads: CACDAAGGYSWDTRQMFF. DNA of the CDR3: TGTGCCTGTGACGCCGCTGGGGGATACTCCTGGGACACCCGACAGATGTTTTTC.

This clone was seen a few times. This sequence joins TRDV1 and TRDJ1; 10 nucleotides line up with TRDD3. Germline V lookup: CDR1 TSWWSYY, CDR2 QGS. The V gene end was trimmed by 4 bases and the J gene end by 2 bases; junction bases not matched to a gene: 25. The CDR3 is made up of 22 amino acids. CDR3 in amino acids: CALGGAAFLGGYAVVRTDKLIF. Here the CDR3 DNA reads TGTGCTCTTGGGGGAGCGGCCTTCCTCGGGGGATACGCAGTTGTTCGAACCGATAAACTCATCTTT.

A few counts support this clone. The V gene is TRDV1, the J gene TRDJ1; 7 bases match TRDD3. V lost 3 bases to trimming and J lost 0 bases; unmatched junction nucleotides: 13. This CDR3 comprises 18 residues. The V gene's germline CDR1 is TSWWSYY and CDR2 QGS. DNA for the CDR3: TGTGCTCTTGGGGATCGCCACTCATGGGGGACCCACACCGATAAACTCATCTTT. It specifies CALGDRHSWGTHTDKLIF.

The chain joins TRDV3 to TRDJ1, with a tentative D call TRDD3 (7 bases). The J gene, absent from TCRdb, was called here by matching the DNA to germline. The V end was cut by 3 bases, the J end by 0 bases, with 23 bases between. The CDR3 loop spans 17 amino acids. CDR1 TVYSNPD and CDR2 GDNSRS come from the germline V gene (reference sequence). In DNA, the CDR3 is TGTGCCTTCCCCTTCCGGGGGATTTCTTCGGACACCGATAAACTCATCTTT. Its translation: CAFPFRGISSDTDKLIF.

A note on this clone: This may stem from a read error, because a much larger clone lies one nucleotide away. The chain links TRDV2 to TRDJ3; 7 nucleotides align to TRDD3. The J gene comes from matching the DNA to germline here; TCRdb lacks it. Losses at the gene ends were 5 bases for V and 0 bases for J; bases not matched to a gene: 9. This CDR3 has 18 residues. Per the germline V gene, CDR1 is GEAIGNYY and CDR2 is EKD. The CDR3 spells CACGPIGGSSWDTRQMFF. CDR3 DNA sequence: TGTGCCTGTGGACCTATCGGGGGATCCTCCTGGGACACCCGACAGATGTTTTTC.

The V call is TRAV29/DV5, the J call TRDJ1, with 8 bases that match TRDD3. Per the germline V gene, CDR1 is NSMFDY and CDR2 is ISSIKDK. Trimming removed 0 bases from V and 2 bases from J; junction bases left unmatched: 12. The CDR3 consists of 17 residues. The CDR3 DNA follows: TGTGCAGCAAGCGGGGGGCCCCTGGGGGAGTATACCGATAAACTCATCTTT. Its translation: CAASGGPLGEYTDKLIF.

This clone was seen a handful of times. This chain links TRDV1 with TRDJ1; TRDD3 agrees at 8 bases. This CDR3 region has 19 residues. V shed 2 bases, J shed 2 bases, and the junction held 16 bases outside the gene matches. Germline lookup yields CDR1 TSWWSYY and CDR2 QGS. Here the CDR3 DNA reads TGTGCTCTTGGGGAAGGTTCCGCCAGCCCTACTGGGGGGACCGATAAACTCATCTTT. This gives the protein CALGEGSASPTGGTDKLIF.